This passage covers 22 T cell receptor beta chains from one sample sequenced in a study of T cell repertoires in cytomegalovirus infection. TCRdb reprocessed the reads via MiXCR and lists one record per CDR3 protein. The sample gives 680,000 or so distinct CDR3 sequences, around a third of which show up once; around a sixth is in the top ten. Antigens of these TCRs are unknown. This sample comprised cultured PBMCs, obtained from culture after CMV antigen stimulation. Receptor source: a human donor in good health (CMV status not recorded). Some clones in this sample may be carry-over from other donors' samples.

The CDR3 DNA sequence: TGTGCCAGCGAAAACGGGACACCTTCACCGAGGAGGCACTACAATGAGCAGTTCTTC. The encoded protein is CASENGTPSPRRHYNEQFF. The chain is built from TRBV7-9 and TRBJ2-1; D possibly corresponds to TRBD1 (6 bases). CDR1 is SEHNR, CDR2 FQNEAQ, per germline (reference sequence). V was clipped by 8 bases and J by 3 bases, with 29 bases between them. This CDR3 is 19 amino acids long.

This chain connects TRBV12-3 or TRBV12-4 to TRBJ2-3; no definite D call. V was trimmed by 1 base and J by 0 bases, leaving 8 bases between them. The CDR3 covers 15 residues. CDR3 nucleotides: TGTGCCAGCAGTTTAGACACCACTAGCACAGATACGCAGTATTTT. This sequence encodes CASSLDTTSTDTQYF.

The chain employs TRBV2 and TRBJ2-7; D remains ambiguous. This CDR3 has 12 residues. Between the trimmed V and J ends, which lost 7 bases and 3 bases, there was a span of 10 bases. Looked up from germline, CDR1 is SNHLY and CDR2 is FYNNEI. The CDR3 DNA reads as TGTGCCAGCATTGGGAAGAGCTACGAGCAGTACTTC. The encoded protein is CASIGKSYEQYF.

The chain carries TRBV7-2 and TRBJ2-1; TRBD2 aligns across 7 bases. Germline CDR1 reads SGHTA; CDR2 reads FQGNSA. The CDR3 is 16 residues long. V was clipped by 4 bases and J by 5 bases; unmatched bases: 11. CDR3 nucleotides: TGTGCCAGCAGCTCCTGGTGGGGGGGGGTGGACAATGAGCAGTTCTTC. Translating it yields CASSSWWGGVDNEQFF.

This sequence joins TRBV6-1 and TRBJ1-4; D unresolved. Trimming removed 6 bases at V and 2 bases at J, with 13 bases between. Germline-derived CDR1 and CDR2 are MNHNS and SASEGT. The CDR3 runs to 15 residues. CDR3 residues: CASSSDPPTNEKLFF. Here the CDR3 DNA reads TGTGCCAGCAGCAGCGACCCACCGACTAATGAAAAACTGTTTTTT.

This clonotype was counted between two and nine times. Possible read error: a much larger clone is one base away. V usage is TRBV7-9 and J usage is TRBJ2-5, with D unclear. The CDR3 spans 13 residues. V was shortened by 1 base and J by 2 bases, with 5 bases between the two germline ends. Per germline, CDR1 SEHNR and CDR2 FQNEAQ (reference sequence). The CDR3 loop reads CASSLVEQETQYF. CDR3 nucleotide sequence: TGTGCCAGCAGCTTAGTGGAACAAGAGACCCAGTACTTC.

This clonotype was seen only a few times. The chain links TRBV5-1 to TRBJ1-1; 7 bases map to TRBD1. There are 14 residues in the CDR3. The V gene end was trimmed by 0 bases and the J gene end by 8 bases; junction bases not matched to a gene: 7. Germline CDR1 and CDR2: SGHRS and YFSETQ. DNA for the CDR3: TGCGCCAGCAGCTTGGCCGGGACAGCATCCGAAGCTTTCTTT. Its translation: CASSLAGTASEAFF. Together with reference TRBV5-1 and TRBJ1-1, the CDR3 gives the full variable domain: KAGVTQTPRYLIKTRGQQVTLSCSPISGHRSVSWYQQTPGQGLQFLFEYFSETQRNKGNFPGRFSGRQFSNSRSEMNVSTLELGDSALYLCASSLAGTASEAFFGQGTRLTVV.

V gene TRBV12-3 or TRBV12-4 combines with J gene TRBJ1-3; D perhaps matches TRBD1 (6 bases). Trimming stripped 7 bases from V and 2 bases from J, with 18 bases between. CDR3 length: 16 amino acids. This CDR3 is CASTTSAAGAGNTIYF. CDR3 nucleotides: TGTGCCAGCACCACCTCGGCGGCAGGGGCTGGAAACACCATATATTTT.

The rearrangement uses TRBV11-2 and TRBJ2-4; D perhaps matches TRBD2 (5 bases). The V gene's germline CDR1 is SGHAT and CDR2 FQNNGV. Deletions cut 6 bases from V and 4 bases from J, with 16 bases between. The CDR3 extends over 15 amino acids. The CDR3 DNA is TGTGCCAGCAGGTCATATGGGGAGAGAAAAAACATTCAGTACTTC. Translation: CASRSYGERKNIQYF.

There are a few counts of this clonotype. This chain connects TRBV5-1 to TRBJ1-1; D is uncertain. This CDR3 has 15 amino acids. Germline assignment: CDR1 SGHRS and CDR2 YFSETQ. Trimming left V 0 bases short and J 8 bases short, with 17 bases between. CDR3 loop: CASSLALLSPSEAFF. The CDR3 bases are TGCGCCAGCAGCTTGGCCCTTCTCAGCCCTTCCGAAGCTTTCTTT.

The rearrangement links TRBV20-1 to TRBJ2-2; TRBD1 aligns across 7 bases. This CDR3 has 13 residues. V was clipped by 4 bases and J by 8 bases; unmatched bases: 7. Germline V CDR1 and CDR2: DFQATT, SNEGSKA (reference sequence). CDR3 sequence (DNA): TGCAGTGCTAAAGCGACAGGGTTGGGGGAGCTGTTTTTT. This codes for CSAKATGLGELFF.

V and J are TRBV4-2 and TRBJ2-1; 12 nucleotides line up with TRBD2. Germline V CDR1 and CDR2: LGHNA, YNFKEQ. This CDR3 has 16 amino acids. V shed 3 bases and J 4 bases; nucleotides not matched to a gene: 4. DNA of the CDR3: TGTGCCAGCAGCCAGGAGCTAGCGGGGGGGTACAATGAGCAGTTCTTC. Its protein is CASSQELAGGYNEQFF.

This clonotype was seen many times. The V gene is TRBV7-8, the J gene TRBJ1-3; D is undetermined. The germline V gene encodes CDR1 SGHVS and CDR2 FQNEAQ. With 5 bases removed from V and 2 bases from J, the gap between germline ends came to 13 bases. The CDR3 runs 15 residues. CDR3 in DNA: TGTGCCAGCAGCCCGGACGGATACCCTGGAAACACCATATATTTT. This gives the protein CASSPDGYPGNTIYF.

Comments on this clonotype: A read error may account for a junction end that differs from germline. The chain recombines TRBV2 with TRBJ2-1; D gene unclear. CDR3 size: 12 residues. CDR1 is SNHLY, CDR2 FYNNEI, per germline. The DNA for the CDR3 is TGTGCCAGCAGTGGTAGCTACCATGAGCAGTTCTTC. This codes for CASSGSYHEQFF.

There are many counts of this clonotype. This chain links TRBV7-2 with TRBJ2-7, with 14 bases identical to TRBD2. The V gene end was trimmed by 8 bases and the J gene end by 2 bases; junction bases not matched to a gene: 5. Germline V gives CDR1 SGHTA, CDR2 FQGNSA. The CDR3 extends over 15 amino acids. Written as DNA, the CDR3 is TGTGCCAGCCGCCGACTAGCGGGAGGGACCTACGAGCAGTACTTC. Protein sequence: CASRRLAGGTYEQYF.

This clonotype was picked up a small number of times. The chain carries TRBV4-1 and TRBJ2-3; D is ambiguous. The CDR3 length is 15 residues. Trimming stripped 5 bases from V and 3 bases from J, with 15 bases between. The germline CDR1 and CDR2 sequences are MGHRA and YSYEKL. The CDR3 DNA follows: TGCGCCAGCAGCTTGGGCGCAGCCGTTACAGATACGCAGTATTTT. The encoded protein is CASSLGAAVTDTQYF.

The chain links TRBV15 to TRBJ2-7, with D hard to call. Germline V gene lookup returns CDR1 LNHNV and CDR2 YYDKDF (reference sequence). CDR3 size: 14 residues. V gave up 5 bases and J gave up 5 bases, with 16 bases separating them. The CDR3 DNA follows: TGTGCCACCAGCCCCCAAGTGTGGGTCAACGAGCAGTACTTC. Translated: CATSPQVWVNEQYF.

The chain carries TRBV10-3 and TRBJ2-7; TRBD1 aligns across 8 bases. V was pared by 4 bases and J by 4 bases, with 12 bases of the junction left unmatched. CDR3 length equals 16 residues. Germline V gives CDR1 ENHRY, CDR2 SYGVKD. The CDR3 nucleotides are TGTGCCATCAGTGGGGGACAGGAGAGTACCCTTTACGAGCAGTACTTC. This translates into CAISGGQESTLYEQYF.

This chain links TRBV7-9 with TRBJ1-1, with D uncertain. Trimming stripped 5 bases from V and 10 bases from J, with 17 bases between. This CDR3 is 13 amino acids long. Germline loops: CDR1 SEHNR, CDR2 FQNEAQ (reference sequence). The CDR3 loop reads CASSREWGSGAFF. The CDR3 nucleotides are TGTGCCAGCAGCCGAGAATGGGGTTCGGGAGCTTTCTTT.

The rearrangement uses TRBV19 and TRBJ2-5, with 7 nucleotides matching TRBD2. The CDR3 has 15 amino acids. Germline lookup yields CDR1 LNHDA and CDR2 SQIVND (reference sequence). Germline trimming cut 5 bases from V and 7 bases from J; bases unmatched to any gene: 13. CDR3 region: CASSLTLAASWTQYF. The CDR3 nucleotides are TGTGCCAGTAGTCTGACCCTAGCGGCCTCCTGGACCCAGTACTTC.

In the case of this clonotype: One base away lies a much larger clone, so this may be a sequencing read error. The chain has TRBV5-4 and TRBJ2-5; TRBD1 matches 7 bases. The V segment lost 4 bases and the J segment 2 bases; nucleotides outside the gene matches: 5. Germline CDR1 SGHNT, CDR2 YYREEE (reference sequence). The CDR3 covers 14 residues. Here the CDR3 reads CASSHPGQQETQYF. CDR3 in DNA: TGTGCCAGCAGCCACCCGGGACAGCAAGAGACCCAGTACTTC.

V usage is TRBV5-6 and J usage is TRBJ2-3; D is uncertain. Germline V gene data show CDR1 as SGHDT and CDR2 as YYEEEE. Deletions cut 5 bases from V and 5 bases from J, with 18 bases between. The CDR3 spans 15 residues. The CDR3 spells CASRASERFEDTQYF. CDR3 DNA sequence: TGTGCCAGCAGAGCATCTGAGAGGTTTGAAGATACGCAGTATTTT.